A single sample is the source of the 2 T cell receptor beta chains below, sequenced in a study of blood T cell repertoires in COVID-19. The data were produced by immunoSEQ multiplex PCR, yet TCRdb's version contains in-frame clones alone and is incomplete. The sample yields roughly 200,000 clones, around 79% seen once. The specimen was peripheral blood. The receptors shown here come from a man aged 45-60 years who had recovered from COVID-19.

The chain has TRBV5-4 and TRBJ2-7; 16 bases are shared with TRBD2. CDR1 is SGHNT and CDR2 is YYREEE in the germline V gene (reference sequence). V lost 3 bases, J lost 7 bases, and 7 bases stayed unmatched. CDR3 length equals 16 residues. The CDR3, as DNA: TGTGCCAGCAGCTCAGGGACTAGCGGGAGGGCGGGGGAGCAGTACTTC. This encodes CASSSGTSGRAGEQYF.

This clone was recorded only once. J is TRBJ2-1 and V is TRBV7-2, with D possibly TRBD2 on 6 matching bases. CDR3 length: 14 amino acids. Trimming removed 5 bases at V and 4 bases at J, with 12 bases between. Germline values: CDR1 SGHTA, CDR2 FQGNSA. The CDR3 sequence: CASSPRGPYNEQFF. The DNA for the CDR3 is TGTGCCAGCAGCCCGCGGGGACCGTACAATGAGCAGTTCTTC.